A single sample is the source of the 10 T cell receptor beta chains below, sequenced in a study of blood T cell repertoires in COVID-19. Profiling relied on immunoSEQ multiplex PCR, and the TCRdb table lists in-frame clones only, not all of them. The table includes more than 200,000 clones, 65% to 85% detected once. Material: peripheral blood. The source of these receptors is an elderly woman with acute or convalescent COVID-19.

The rearrangement uses TRBV29-1 and TRBJ1-2, with TRBD1 as a possible D gene (6 bases). The CDR3 loop spans 12 amino acids. Trimming stripped 8 bases from V and 0 bases from J, with 10 bases between. Germline CDR1 and CDR2: SQVTM and ANQGSEA. The CDR3 sequence: CSTWTANYGYTF. Here the CDR3 DNA reads TGCAGCACCTGGACAGCTAACTATGGCTACACCTTC. Combining the CDR3 with reference TRBV29-1 and TRBJ1-2 gives the whole variable domain SAVISQKPSRDICQRGTSLTIQCQVDSQVTMMFWYRQQPGQSLTLIATANQGSEATYESGFVIDKFPISRPNLTFSTLTVSNMSPEDSSIYLCSTWTANYGYTFGSGTRLTVV.

J is TRBJ2-3 and V is TRBV13; 9 bases fit TRBD2. This CDR3 has 18 residues. With V trimmed by 0 bases and J by 4 bases, 11 bases remained unmatched. Germline V gene data show CDR1 as PRHDT and CDR2 as FYEKMQ (reference sequence). In DNA, the CDR3 is TGTGCCAGCAGCTTAGGGGCTAGCGGGACTCTAAGGGCAGATACGCAGTATTTT. Translated: CASSLGASGTLRADTQYF.

The CDR3 is CASSDGQVGEKLFF. The CDR3 DNA reads TGTGCCAGTAGTGATGGACAGGTTGGTGAAAAACTGTTTTTT. This chain joins TRBV19 and TRBJ1-4; 7 positions agree with TRBD1. V gave up 5 bases and J gave up 7 bases; unmatched junction bases: 7. CDR3 length equals 14 residues. Looked up from germline, CDR1 is LNHDA and CDR2 is SQIVND (reference sequence).

The rearrangement joins TRBV30 to TRBJ2-3; 8 bases are a match to TRBD2. J was trimmed by 0 bases and V by 1 base; bases with no gene match: 6. CDR1 and CDR2 (germline): GTSNPN, SVGIG (reference sequence). The CDR3 runs 16 residues. The CDR3 here is CAWSAPRGGSTDTQYF. CDR3 nucleotides: TGTGCCTGGAGTGCGCCCCGCGGGGGGAGCACAGATACGCAGTATTTT.

The chain has TRBV19 and TRBJ1-4, with TRBD1 as a possible D gene (6 bases). This CDR3 comprises 17 residues. The germline CDR1 and CDR2 sequences are LNHDA and SQIVND (reference sequence). V gave up 0 bases and J gave up 3 bases, with 14 bases separating them. Here the CDR3 reads CASSIDPRTASNEKLFF. The CDR3 DNA is TGTGCCAGTAGTATAGATCCTCGGACAGCTTCTAATGAAAAACTGTTTTTT.

The DNA for the CDR3 is TGTGCCAGCAGCTTAGGGCCCTGGGGGGGGTCCGAGTTCTTC. This codes for CASSLGPWGGSEFF. This rearrangement joins TRBV7-8 to TRBJ2-1; 7 bases align to TRBD2. Germline lookup yields CDR1 SGHVS and CDR2 FQNEAQ. CDR3 length equals 14 residues. The J segment lost 14 bases and the V segment lost 1 base, leaving 11 bases of the junction unmatched.

The chain has TRBV18 and TRBJ2-7, with D unclear. In germline, CDR1 is KGHSH, CDR2 LQKENI. V was trimmed by 2 bases and J by 1 base, leaving 6 bases between them. This CDR3 region has 13 residues. The CDR3 region is CASSPIRSYEQYF. CDR3 sequence (DNA): TGTGCCAGCTCACCAATCAGGTCCTACGAGCAGTACTTC.

The V and J genes are TRBV7-2 and TRBJ2-7; the D gene is possibly TRBD1 (6 bases). The CDR3 runs 16 residues. Germline V gene lookup returns CDR1 SGHTA and CDR2 FQGNSA. V was shortened by 3 bases and J by 4 bases, with 19 bases between the two germline ends. The CDR3 DNA reads TGTGCCAGCAGCTTGGGGGCTACTTTGGCCGGATACGAGCAGTACTTC. Translation: CASSLGATLAGYEQYF.

The chain employs TRBV30 and TRBJ1-4; 11 bases are a match to TRBD1. V was pared by 2 bases and J by 7 bases, with 3 bases of the junction left unmatched. The CDR3 loop spans 14 amino acids. Germline V CDR1 and CDR2: GTSNPN, SVGIG (reference sequence). CDR3 residues: CAWSPGQGVEKLFF. The CDR3 DNA sequence: TGTGCCTGGAGTCCGGGACAGGGGGTTGAAAAACTGTTTTTT. The variable domain in full, with the rest retrieved from reference TRBV30 and TRBJ1-4, is SQTIHQWPATLVQPVGSPLSLECTVEGTSNPNLYWYRQAAGRGLQLLFYSVGIGQISSEVPQNLSASRPQDRQFILSSKKLLLSDSGFYLCAWSPGQGVEKLFFGSGTQLSVL.

The chain recombines TRBV4-1 with TRBJ2-5, with D possibly matching TRBD1 (6 bases). This CDR3 has 15 residues. The V and J ends lost 4 bases and 2 bases respectively, with 14 bases between them. Germline-derived CDR1 and CDR2 are MGHRA and YSYEKL. The CDR3 region is CASSLGRGWQETQYF. The CDR3 DNA follows: TGCGCCAGCAGCCTGGGCAGGGGTTGGCAAGAGACCCAGTACTTC.